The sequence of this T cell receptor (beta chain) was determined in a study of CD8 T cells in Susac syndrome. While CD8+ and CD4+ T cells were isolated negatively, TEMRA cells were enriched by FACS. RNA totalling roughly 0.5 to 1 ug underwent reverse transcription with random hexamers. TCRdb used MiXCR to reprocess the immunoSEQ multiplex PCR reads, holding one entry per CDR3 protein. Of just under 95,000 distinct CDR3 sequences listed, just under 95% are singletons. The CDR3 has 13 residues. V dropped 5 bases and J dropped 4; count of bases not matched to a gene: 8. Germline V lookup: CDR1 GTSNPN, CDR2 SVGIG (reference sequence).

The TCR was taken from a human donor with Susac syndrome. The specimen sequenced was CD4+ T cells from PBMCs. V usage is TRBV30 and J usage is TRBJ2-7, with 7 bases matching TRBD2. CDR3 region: CAWGGDGRYEQYF. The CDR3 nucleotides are TGTGCCTGGGGGGGGGACGGAAGATACGAGCAGTACTTC. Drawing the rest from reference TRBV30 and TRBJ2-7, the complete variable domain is SQTIHQWPATLVQPVGSPLSLECTVEGTSNPNLYWYRQAAGRGLQLLFYSVGIGQISSEVPQNLSASRPQDRQFILSSKKLLLSDSGFYLCAWGGDGRYEQYFGPGTRLTVT.